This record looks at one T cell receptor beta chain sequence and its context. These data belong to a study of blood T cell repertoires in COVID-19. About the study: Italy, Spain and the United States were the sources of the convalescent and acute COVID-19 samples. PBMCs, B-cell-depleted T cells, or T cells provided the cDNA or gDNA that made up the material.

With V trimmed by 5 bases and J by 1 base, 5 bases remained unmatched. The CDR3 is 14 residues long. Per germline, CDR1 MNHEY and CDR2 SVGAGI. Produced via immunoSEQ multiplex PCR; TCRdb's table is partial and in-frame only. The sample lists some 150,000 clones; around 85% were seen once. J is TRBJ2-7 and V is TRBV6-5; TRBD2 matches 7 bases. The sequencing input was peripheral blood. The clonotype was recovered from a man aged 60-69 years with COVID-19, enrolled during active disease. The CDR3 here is CASSRTSTSYEQYF. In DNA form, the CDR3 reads TGTGCCAGCAGTAGGACTAGTACTTCCTACGAGCAGTACTTC.